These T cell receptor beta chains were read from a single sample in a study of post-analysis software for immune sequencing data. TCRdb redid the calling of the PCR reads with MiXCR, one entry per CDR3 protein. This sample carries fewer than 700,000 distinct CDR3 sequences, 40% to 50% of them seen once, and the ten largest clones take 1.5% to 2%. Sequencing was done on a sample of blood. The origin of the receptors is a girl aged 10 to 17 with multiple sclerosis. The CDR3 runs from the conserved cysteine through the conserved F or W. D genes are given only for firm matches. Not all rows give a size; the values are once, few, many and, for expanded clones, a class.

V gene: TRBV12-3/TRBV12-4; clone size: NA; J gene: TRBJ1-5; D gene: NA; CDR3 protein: CASSSPYWSNQPQHF; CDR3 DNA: TGTGCCAGCAGTTCCCCCTACTGGAGCAATCAGCCCCAGCATTTT
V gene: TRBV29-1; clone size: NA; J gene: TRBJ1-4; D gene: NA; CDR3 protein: CSSSHGGEKLFF; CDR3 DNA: TGCAGCTCTAGCCACGGGGGGGAAAAACTGTTTTTT
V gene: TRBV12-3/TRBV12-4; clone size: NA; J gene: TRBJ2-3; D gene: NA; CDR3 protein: CASSLRGKTDTQYF; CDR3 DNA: TGTGCCAGCTCCTTACGGGGGAAAACAGATACGCAGTATTTT
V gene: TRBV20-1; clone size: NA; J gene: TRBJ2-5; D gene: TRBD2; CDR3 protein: CSAKSEGSSGYGTQYF; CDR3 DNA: TGCAGTGCTAAATCCGAGGGGTCTAGCGGTTATGGGACCCAGTACTTC
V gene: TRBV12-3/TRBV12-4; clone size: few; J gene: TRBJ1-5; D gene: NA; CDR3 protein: CASSFPDQPQHF; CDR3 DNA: TGTGCCAGCAGTTTCCCGGATCAGCCCCAGCATTTT
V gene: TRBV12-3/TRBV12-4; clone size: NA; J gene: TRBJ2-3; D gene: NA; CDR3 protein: CASSLSRRDTQYF; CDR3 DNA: TGTGCCAGCAGTTTGAGTAGAAGAGATACGCAGTATTTT
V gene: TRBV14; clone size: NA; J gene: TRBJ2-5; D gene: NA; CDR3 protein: CASSQAQGYPQEIQYF; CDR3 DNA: TGTGCCAGCAGCCAAGCTCAGGGCTACCCCCAAGAGATCCAGTACTTC
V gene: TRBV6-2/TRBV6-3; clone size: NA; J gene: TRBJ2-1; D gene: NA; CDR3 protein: CASSYWPREAEQFF; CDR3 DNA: TGTGCCAGCAGTTACTGGCCCCGTGAGGCGGAGCAGTTCTTC
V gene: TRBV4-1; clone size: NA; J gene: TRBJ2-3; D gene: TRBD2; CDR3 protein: CASSQVPLAGAGDTQYF; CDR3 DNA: TGCGCCAGCAGCCAAGTCCCTTTAGCGGGGGCTGGGGATACGCAGTATTTT
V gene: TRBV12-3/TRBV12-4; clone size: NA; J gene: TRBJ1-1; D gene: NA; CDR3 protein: CASIIGREAFF; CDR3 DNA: TGTGCCAGCATCATAGGCCGTGAAGCTTTCTTT
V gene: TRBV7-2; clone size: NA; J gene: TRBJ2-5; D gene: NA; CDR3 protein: CASSLEWAGQETQYF; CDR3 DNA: TGTGCCAGCAGCTTAGAATGGGCAGGGCAAGAGACCCAGTACTTC
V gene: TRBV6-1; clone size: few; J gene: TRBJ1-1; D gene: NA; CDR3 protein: CASSPIEGGKAEAFF; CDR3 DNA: TGTGCCAGCAGTCCCATTGAGGGGGGTAAGGCTGAAGCTTTCTTT
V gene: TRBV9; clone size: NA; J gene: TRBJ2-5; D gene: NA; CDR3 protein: CASSGAWQETQYF; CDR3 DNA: TGTGCCAGCAGCGGAGCATGGCAAGAGACCCAGTACTTC
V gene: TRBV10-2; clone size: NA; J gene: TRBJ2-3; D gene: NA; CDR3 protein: CASRDIATDTQYF; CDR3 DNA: TGCGCCAGCCGGGACATTGCCACAGATACGCAGTATTTT
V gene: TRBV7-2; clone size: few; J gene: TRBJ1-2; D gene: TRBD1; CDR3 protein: CASSSREGRGYGYTF; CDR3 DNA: TGTGCCAGCAGCTCCCGTGAGGGCAGGGGGTATGGCTACACCTTC
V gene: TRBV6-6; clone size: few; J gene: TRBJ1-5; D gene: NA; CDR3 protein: CASSYYWSSNQPQHF; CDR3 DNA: TGTGCCAGCAGTTACTACTGGAGTAGCAATCAGCCCCAGCATTTT
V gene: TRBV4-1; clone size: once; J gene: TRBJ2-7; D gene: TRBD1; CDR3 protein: CASSRKGQGVNEQYF; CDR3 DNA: TGCGCCAGCAGCCGAAAGGGACAGGGTGTCAACGAGCAGTACTTC
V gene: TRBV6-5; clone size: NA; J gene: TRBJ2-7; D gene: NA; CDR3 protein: CASSYGPTLYEQYF; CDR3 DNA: TGTGCCAGCAGTTATGGACCGACTCTCTACGAGCAGTACTTC
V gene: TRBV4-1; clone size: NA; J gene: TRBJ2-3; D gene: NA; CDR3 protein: CASSQVVVDTQYF; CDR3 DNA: TGCGCCAGCAGCCAAGTGGTAGTAGATACGCAGTATTTT
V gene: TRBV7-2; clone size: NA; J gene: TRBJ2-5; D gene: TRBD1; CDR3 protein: CASSTGVGTGIETQYF; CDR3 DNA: TGTGCCAGCAGCACCGGCGTAGGGACAGGGATAGAGACCCAGTACTTC
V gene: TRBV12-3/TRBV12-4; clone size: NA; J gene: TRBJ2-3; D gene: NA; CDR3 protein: CASSLIHRAGGTQYF; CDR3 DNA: TGTGCCAGCAGTTTGATACATAGGGCAGGAGGTACGCAGTATTTT
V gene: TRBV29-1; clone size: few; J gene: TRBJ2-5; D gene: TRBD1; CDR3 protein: CSVWTGSKETQYF; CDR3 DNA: TGCAGCGTATGGACAGGGAGTAAAGAGACCCAGTACTTC
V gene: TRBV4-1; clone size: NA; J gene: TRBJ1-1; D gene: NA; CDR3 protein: CASSQDEGRNTEAFF; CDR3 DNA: TGCGCCAGCAGCCAAGATGAGGGGCGCAACACTGAAGCTTTCTTT
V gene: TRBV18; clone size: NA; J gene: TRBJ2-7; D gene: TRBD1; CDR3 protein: CASSPPGDRGYEQYF; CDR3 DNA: TGTGCCAGCTCACCGCCCGGGGACAGGGGGTACGAGCAGTACTTC
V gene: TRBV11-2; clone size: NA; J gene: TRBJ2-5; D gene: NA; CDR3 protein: CASSLTFATPEGTQYF; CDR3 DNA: TGTGCCAGCAGTTTAACGTTCGCCACTCCTGAGGGCACGCAGTACTTC
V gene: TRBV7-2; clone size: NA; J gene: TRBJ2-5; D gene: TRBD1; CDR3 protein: CASSGMGQARGTQYF; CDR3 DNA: TGTGCCAGCAGCGGCATGGGACAGGCGAGGGGGACCCAGTACTTC
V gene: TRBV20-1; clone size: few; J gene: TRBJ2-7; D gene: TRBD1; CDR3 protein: CSAENRGKTSYEQYF; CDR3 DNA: TGCAGTGCAGAAAACAGGGGTAAGACTTCCTACGAGCAGTACTTC
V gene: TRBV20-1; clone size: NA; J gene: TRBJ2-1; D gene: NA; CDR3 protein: CSASRQGSYNEQFF; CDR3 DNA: TGCAGTGCTAGTAGGCAGGGGAGCTACAATGAGCAGTTCTTC
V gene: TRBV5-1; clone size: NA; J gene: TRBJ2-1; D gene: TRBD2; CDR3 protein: CASSLTPGLAVSYNEQFF; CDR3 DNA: TGCGCCAGCAGCTTGACCCCGGGACTAGCGGTTTCCTACAATGAGCAGTTCTTC
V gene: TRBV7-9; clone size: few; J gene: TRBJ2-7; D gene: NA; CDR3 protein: CASSPQGFEQYF; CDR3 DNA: TGTGCCAGCAGCCCTCAGGGATTCGAGCAGTACTTC
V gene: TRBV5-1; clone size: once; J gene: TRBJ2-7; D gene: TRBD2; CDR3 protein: CASSLEVAGDEQYF; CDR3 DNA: TGCGCCAGCAGCTTGGAGGTGGCGGGAGACGAGCAGTACTTC
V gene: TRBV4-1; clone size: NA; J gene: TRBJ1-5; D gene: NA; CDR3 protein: CASSQGRGMEDNQPQHF; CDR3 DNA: TGCGCCAGCAGCCAAGGACGAGGGATGGAAGATAATCAGCCCCAGCATTTT
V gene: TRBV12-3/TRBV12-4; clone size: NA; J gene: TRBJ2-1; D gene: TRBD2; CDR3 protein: CASSPHSGTYNEQFF; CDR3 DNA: TGTGCCAGCAGTCCCCATAGCGGGACCTACAATGAGCAGTTCTTC
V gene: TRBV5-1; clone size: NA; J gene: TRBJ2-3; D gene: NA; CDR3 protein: CASSLEQGTRTDTQYF; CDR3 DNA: TGCGCCAGCAGCTTGGAACAGGGCACCCGCACAGATACGCAGTATTTT
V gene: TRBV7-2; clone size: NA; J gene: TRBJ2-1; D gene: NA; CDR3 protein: CASSFRTVGAYDEQFF; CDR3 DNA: TGTGCCAGCAGCTTTCGGACAGTCGGGGCCTACGATGAGCAGTTCTTC
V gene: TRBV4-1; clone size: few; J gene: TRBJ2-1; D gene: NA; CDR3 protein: CASSQPSTDEQFF; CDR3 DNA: TGCGCCAGCAGCCAACCGAGCACGGATGAGCAGTTCTTC
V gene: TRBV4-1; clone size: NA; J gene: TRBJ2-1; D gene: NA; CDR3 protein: CASSRRYHNEQFF; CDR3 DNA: TGCGCCAGCAGCCGGAGATACCACAATGAGCAGTTCTTC
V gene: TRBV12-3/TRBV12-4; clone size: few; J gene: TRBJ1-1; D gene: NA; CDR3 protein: CASSFGGTWATVMAFF; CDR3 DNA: TGTGCCAGCAGTTTCGGGGGCACTTGGGCAACCGTTATGGCTTTCTTT
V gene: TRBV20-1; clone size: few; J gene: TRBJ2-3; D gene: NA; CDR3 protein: CSATTIQSTDTQYF; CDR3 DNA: TGCAGTGCTACGACTATCCAGAGCACAGATACGCAGTATTTT
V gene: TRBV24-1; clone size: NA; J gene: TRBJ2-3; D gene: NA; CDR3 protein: CATSDGASPSASSTDTQYF; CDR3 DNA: TGTGCCACCAGTGATGGCGCATCCCCCTCCGCATCTAGCACAGATACGCAGTATTTT
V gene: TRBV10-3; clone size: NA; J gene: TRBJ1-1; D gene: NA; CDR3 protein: CAISPTSGTSTEAFF; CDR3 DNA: TGTGCCATCAGTCCCACATCCGGGACAAGCACTGAAGCTTTCTTT
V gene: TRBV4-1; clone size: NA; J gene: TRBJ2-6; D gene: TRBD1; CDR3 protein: CASSRGTGVLPGANVLTF; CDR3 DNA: TGCGCCAGCAGCCGTGGGACAGGGGTACTCCCTGGGGCCAACGTCCTGACTTTC
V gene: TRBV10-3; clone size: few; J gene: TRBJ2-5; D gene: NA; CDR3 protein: CAISESKTTQETQYF; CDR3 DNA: TGTGCCATCAGTGAGTCGAAAACTACTCAAGAGACCCAGTACTTC
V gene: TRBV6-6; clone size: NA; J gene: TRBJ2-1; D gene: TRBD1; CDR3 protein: CASSYSVRQGAGEQFF; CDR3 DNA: TGTGCCAGCAGTTACTCGGTCCGACAGGGGGCGGGTGAGCAGTTCTTC
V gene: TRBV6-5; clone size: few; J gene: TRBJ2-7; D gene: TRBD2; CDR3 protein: CASKSRGGSSYEQYF; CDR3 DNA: TGTGCCAGCAAATCAAGGGGCGGGAGCTCCTACGAGCAGTACTTC
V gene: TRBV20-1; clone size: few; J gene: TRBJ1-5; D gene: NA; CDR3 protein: CSARYSNQPQHF; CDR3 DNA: TGCAGTGCTAGATATAGCAATCAGCCCCAGCATTTT
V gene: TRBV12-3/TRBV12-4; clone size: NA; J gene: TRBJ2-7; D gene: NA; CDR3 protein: CASSLSELPYSYEQYF; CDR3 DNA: TGTGCCAGCAGTTTATCGGAGCTACCCTACTCCTACGAGCAGTACTTC
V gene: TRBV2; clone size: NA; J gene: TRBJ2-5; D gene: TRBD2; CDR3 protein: CASSSSGAQETQYF; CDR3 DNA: TGTGCCAGCAGTTCTAGCGGGGCCCAAGAGACCCAGTACTTC
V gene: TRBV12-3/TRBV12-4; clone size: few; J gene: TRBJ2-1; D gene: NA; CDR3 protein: CASSRTNRNNEQFF; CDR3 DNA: TGTGCCAGCAGTCGCACAAACCGTAACAATGAGCAGTTCTTC
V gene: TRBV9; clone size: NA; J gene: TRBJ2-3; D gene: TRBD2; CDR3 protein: CASSAGGGLADTQYF; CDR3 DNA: TGTGCCAGCAGCGCCGGGGGGGGGCTGGCAGATACGCAGTATTTT
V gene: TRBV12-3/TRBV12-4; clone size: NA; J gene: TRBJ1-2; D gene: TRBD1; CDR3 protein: CASSSTGDRGYTF; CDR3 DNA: TGTGCCAGCAGCTCGACAGGGGATCGTGGCTACACCTTC
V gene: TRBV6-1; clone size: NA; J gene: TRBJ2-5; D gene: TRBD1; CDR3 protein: CASSEGDREKETQYF; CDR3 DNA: TGTGCCAGCAGTGAAGGGGACAGGGAAAAAGAGACCCAGTACTTC
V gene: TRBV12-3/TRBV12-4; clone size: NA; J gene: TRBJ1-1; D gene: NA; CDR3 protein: CASSFPRTGAFF; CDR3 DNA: TGTGCCAGCAGTTTCCCTAGGACCGGGGCTTTCTTT
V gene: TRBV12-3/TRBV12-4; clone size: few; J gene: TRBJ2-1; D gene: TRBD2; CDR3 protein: CASRKSGGAYNEQFF; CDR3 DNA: TGTGCCAGCAGAAAGAGCGGGGGGGCCTACAATGAGCAGTTCTTC
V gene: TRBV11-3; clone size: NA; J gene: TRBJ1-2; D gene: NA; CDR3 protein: CASSPSGSVSRAGGYTF; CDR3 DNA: TGTGCCAGCAGCCCGTCGGGGTCCGTATCCAGGGCAGGGGGCTACACCTTC
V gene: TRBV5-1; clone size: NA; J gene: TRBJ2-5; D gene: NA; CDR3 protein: CASSRGREVTQYF; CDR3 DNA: TGCGCCAGCTCCCGTGGCAGGGAGGTGACCCAGTACTTC
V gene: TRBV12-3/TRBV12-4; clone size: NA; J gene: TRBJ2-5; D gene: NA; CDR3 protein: CASSIVPNEQYF; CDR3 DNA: TGTGCCAGCAGCATCGTCCCGAATGAGCAGTACTTC
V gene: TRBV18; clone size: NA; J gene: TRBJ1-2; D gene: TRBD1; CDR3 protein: CASSPKQGVGYTF; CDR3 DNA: TGTGCCAGCTCACCGAAACAGGGGGTCGGCTACACCTTC
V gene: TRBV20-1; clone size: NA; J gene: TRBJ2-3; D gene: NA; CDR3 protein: CSARIRLLTDTQYF; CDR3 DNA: TGCAGTGCTAGGATAAGACTCCTCACAGATACGCAGTATTTT